Listed below are T cell receptor beta chains from one sample, sequenced in a study of cytomegalovirus exposure and HLA in healthy donors. Sequenced by immunoSEQ multiplex PCR; TCRdb stores in-frame clones only, minus some. This sample has 120,000 to 150,000 clones, with 73% found just once. The specimen sequenced was PBMCs. Receptors were obtained from a human donor in good health. Each CDR3 is given with its conserved first and last residue. The D gene is left open where the match is weak. Expanded clones are given a class, and other clones once, few, many or no size at all.

TRBV21-1	TRBJ1-4	NA	NA	TGTGCCAGCGGAAAGACAGGAGAATGGGAAAAACTGTTTTTT	CASGKTGEWEKLFF
TRBV2	TRBJ2-7	NA	NA	TGTGCCAGCAGCGCACAGATCCGGACTCTTGTTAAGTACGAGCAGTACTTC	CASSAQIRTLVKYEQYF
TRBV27	TRBJ2-6	NA	TRBD1	TGTGCCAGCAGTCCGCCACGACAGGGAAAGGGTGACGTCCTGACTTTC	CASSPPRQGKGDVLTF
TRBV27	TRBJ2-1	NA	NA	TGTGCCTCCGGGTGGGGGCGGAGCAATGAGCAGTTCTTC	CASGWGRSNEQFF
TRBV7-3	TRBJ2-1	once	TRBD1	TGTGCCAGCAGTCCCGGGACAGGGGGCAGGAATGAGCAGTTCTTC	CASSPGTGGRNEQFF
TRBV2	TRBJ2-7	NA	NA	TGTGCCAGCAGTGAACAGGGCTGCGAGCAGTACTTC	CASSEQGCEQYF
TRBV27	TRBJ2-2	NA	TRBD1	TGTGCCAGCAGTTCCCCCCGATGGGACAGGGTGGCCGGGGAGCTGTTTTTT	CASSSPRWDRVAGELFF
TRBV5-1	TRBJ2-7	NA	NA	TGCGCCAGCAGCCCAACAGGGTCCCCCTACGAGCAGTACTTC	CASSPTGSPYEQYF
TRBV5-1	TRBJ2-3	NA	TRBD2	TGCGCCAGCAGCTTAACTAGCGGCACAGATACGCAGTATTTT	CASSLTSGTDTQYF
TRBV4-1	TRBJ2-7	few	NA	TGCGCCAGCAGCCAAGGGCCCTCGGGAACCGAGCAGTACTTC	CASSQGPSGTEQYF
TRBV2	TRBJ2-1	NA	NA	TGTGCCAGCAGTGTTCAGGCCTTAAATGAGCAGTTCTTC	CASSVQALNEQFF
TRBV5-1	TRBJ1-1	NA	NA	TGCGCCAGCAGCTTGGAGGAGGGAGGAGCTGAAGCTTTCTTT	CASSLEEGGAEAFF
TRBV7-3	TRBJ2-3	NA	NA	TGTGCCAGCAGCGCGGACAACCGGGTAGATACGCAGTATTTT	CASSADNRVDTQYF
TRBV7-9	TRBJ2-5	few	TRBD2	TGTGCCAGCAGCCCTCTAGCGGGGGCTCAAGAGACCCAGTACTTC	CASSPLAGAQETQYF
TRBV10-3	TRBJ2-2	NA	TRBD1	TGTGCCATCGGGGGGGACAGGGTCGCCGGGGAGCTGTTTTTT	CAIGGDRVAGELFF
TRBV6-6	TRBJ2-1	once	NA	TGTGCCAGCAGTTATTGGGAGGCCCCATACAATGAGCAGTTCTTC	CASSYWEAPYNEQFF
TRBV29-1	TRBJ1-1	NA	NA	TGCAGCGTCGAGAGGAACCGAGAAGCTTTCTTT	CSVERNREAFF
TRBV11-1	TRBJ2-7	NA	TRBD2	TGTGCCAGCAGCGCTACTAGCGGGTCCTACGAGCAGTACTTC	CASSATSGSYEQYF